The clone carrying this T cell receptor beta chain showed up many times. Its target is unknown. This specimen comes from a study of CD8 T cells in ankylosing spondylitis. Study-level findings and limits: Matched synovial fluid from ankylosing spondylitis patients was reported to be enriched for disease-linked clones. A TCR beta motif of several highly homologous variants appeared characteristic of ankylosing spondylitis blood.

TCRdb used MiXCR to reprocess the 5' RACE reads, holding one entry per CDR3 protein. This table has around 150,000 distinct CDR3 sequences, approximately 20% appearing once. Germline CDR1 reads SGHRS; CDR2 reads YFSETQ. CDR3 length equals 17 residues. V was pared by 4 bases and J by 3 bases, with 14 bases of the junction left unmatched. This chain links TRBV5-1 with TRBJ1-1; TRBD1 aligns across 8 bases. Sequenced input: blood, either unsorted or a sorted T cell fraction (not recorded which). This sequence was found in a male donor with ankylosing spondylitis or in good health (not recorded which). CDR3 protein: CASSAGRWARGHTEAFF. In DNA form, the CDR3 reads TGCGCCAGCAGCGCTGGCAGATGGGCCAGGGGGCACACTGAAGCTTTCTTT.